Below, 29 T cell receptor beta chains from the same sample are listed, as sequenced in a study of blood T cell repertoires in COVID-19. Some clones are missing from TCRdb's copy, which holds only in-frame ones; the method was immunoSEQ multiplex PCR. This table has about 160,000 clones, roughly 90% appearing once. The sequencing input was PBMCs or T cells enriched from blood (not recorded which). The receptor source for this set is a woman in her 40s who had been exposed to COVID-19.

This clone was seen only a few times. V usage is TRBV6-4 and J usage is TRBJ2-2, with D perhaps TRBD1 (6 bases). This CDR3 region has 15 residues. Germline V CDR1 and CDR2: MRHNA, SNTAGT. V shed 6 bases and J shed 3 bases, with 14 bases lying between them. This chain's CDR3 is CASRATGWDTGELFF. DNA of the CDR3: TGTGCCAGCAGAGCTACAGGGTGGGACACCGGGGAGCTGTTTTTT.

The chain links TRBV28 to TRBJ2-5; D remains unclear. Per germline, CDR1 MDHEN and CDR2 SYDVKM. The CDR3 totals 14 residues. V dropped 3 bases and J dropped 5 bases, with 13 bases sitting between them. The CDR3 DNA reads as TGTGCCAGCAGTTTTACGGGTCCGCGGGAGACCCAGTACTTC. This gives the protein CASSFTGPRETQYF. Full variable domain (remainder filled in from reference TRBV28 and TRBJ2-5): DVKVTQSSRYLVKRTGEKVFLECVQDMDHENMFWYRQDPGLGLRLIYFSYDVKMKEKGDIPEGYSVSREKKERFSLILESASTNQTSMYLCASSFTGPRETQYFGPGTRLLVL.

This chain joins TRBV4-3 and TRBJ2-5; tentative D call: TRBD2 (6 bases). Between the trimmed V and J ends, which lost 1 base and 3 bases, there was a span of 9 bases. CDR3 length: 14 amino acids. From germline, CDR1 is LGHNA and CDR2 YSLEER. CDR3 sequence: CASSQVGGEETQYF. The DNA of the CDR3 is TGCGCCAGCAGCCAAGTGGGCGGGGAAGAGACCCAGTACTTC.

This clone appeared a few times. V and J are TRBV9 and TRBJ2-7, with 12 nucleotides matching TRBD2. This CDR3 spans 14 amino acids. V lost 4 bases to trimming and J lost 4 bases; unmatched junction nucleotides: 3. Germline CDR1 SGDLS, CDR2 YYNGEE. The DNA of the CDR3 is TGTGCCAGCAGCTCTAGCGGGGGGGCGTACGAGCAGTACTTC. Residues: CASSSSGGAYEQYF.

The rearrangement links TRBV5-4 to TRBJ1-1, with TRBD1 identical over 7 bases. V lost 4 bases, J lost 0 bases, and 0 bases stayed unmatched. The CDR3 loop spans 13 amino acids. Germline CDR1 SGHNT, CDR2 YYREEE (reference sequence). The CDR3 DNA follows: TGTGCCAGCAGCGACAGGGTGAACACTGAAGCTTTCTTT. Translating it yields CASSDRVNTEAFF. The whole variable domain, filled in from reference TRBV5-4 and TRBJ1-1, reads ETGVTQSPTHLIKTRGQQVTLRCSSQSGHNTVSWYQQALGQGPQFIFQYYREEENGRGNFPPRFSGLQFPNYSSELNVNALELDDSALYLCASSDRVNTEAFFGQGTRLTVV.

This chain uses TRBV6-4 with TRBJ1-5; 7 bases agree with TRBD1. V shed 5 bases, J shed 0 bases, and the junction held 4 bases outside the gene matches. Looked up from germline, CDR1 is MRHNA and CDR2 is SNTAGT. The CDR3 runs 15 residues. CDR3 sequence: CASSPTGDSNQPQHF. The CDR3 coding sequence is TGTGCCAGCAGTCCTACAGGGGATAGCAATCAGCCCCAGCATTTT.

The genes are TRBV12-3 or TRBV12-4 and TRBJ2-3; 7 bases align to TRBD1. The CDR3 contains 13 residues. V was pared by 6 bases and J by 5 bases, with 5 bases of the junction left unmatched. The CDR3 here is CASRGTVEDTQYF. The CDR3 DNA reads as TGTGCCAGCAGGGGGACAGTAGAAGATACGCAGTATTTT.

The genes are TRBV5-5 and TRBJ1-1; a weak D match, TRBD1 (5 bases). CDR3 length: 15 amino acids. V lost 0 bases, J lost 3 bases, and 12 bases lay in between. Germline CDR1 is SGHKS and CDR2 is YYEKEE (reference sequence). The CDR3 protein is CASSLGGGGYTEAFF. The CDR3 DNA is TGTGCCAGCAGCTTGGGCGGGGGAGGGTACACTGAAGCTTTCTTT.

V usage is TRBV18 and J usage is TRBJ2-3, with D unclear. The V gene lost 4 bases and the J gene lost 5 bases, with 10 bases spanning the gap. The CDR3 is 13 amino acids. Germline V gene sequence: CDR1 KGHSH, CDR2 LQKENI. CDR3 sequence: CASSRSQEDTQYF. The DNA of the CDR3 is TGTGCCAGCTCACGGTCGCAGGAAGATACGCAGTATTTT.

As concerns this clone: The sample has other DNA sequences that encode this CDR3 too. V gene TRBV10-1 combines with J gene TRBJ2-6; TRBD1 might be the D (6 bases). This CDR3 has 15 amino acids. Germline CDR1 and CDR2: WNHNN and SYGVQD (reference sequence). The V end was cut by 3 bases, the J end by 4 bases, with 10 bases between. CDR3 region: CASSDTGSGANVLTF. The CDR3 region has the DNA TGCGCCAGCAGTGACACAGGGTCAGGGGCCAACGTCCTGACTTTC.

CDR3 loop: CASSPDFGQETSGNTIYF. Here the CDR3 DNA reads TGTGCCAGCTCACCCGACTTCGGACAGGAAACCTCTGGAAACACCATATATTTT. V gene TRBV18 combines with J gene TRBJ1-3, with 7 bases matching TRBD1. The CDR3 consists of 18 residues. CDR1 and CDR2 from the germline V gene are KGHSH and LQKENI. After removal of 3 bases from V and 0 bases from J, the junction contained 11 bases not matched to a gene.

The chain links TRBV29-1 to TRBJ1-1, with D unresolved. V was cut by 3 bases and J by 1 base, with 12 bases left in between. Germline CDR1 and CDR2: SQVTM and ANQGSEA. The CDR3 is made up of 14 amino acids. In DNA form, the CDR3 reads TGCAGCGTTGAGGTCGGGTCTAGGAACACTGAAGCTTTCTTT. The encoded protein is CSVEVGSRNTEAFF.

The chain employs TRBV27 and TRBJ2-7, with 8 bases fitting TRBD1. From germline, CDR1 is MNHEY and CDR2 SMNVEV (reference sequence). The CDR3 spans 16 residues. J was trimmed by 2 bases and V by 6 bases; bases with no gene match: 12. DNA of the CDR3: TGTGCCAGCAGACCGCAGACAGGGGATCCCCCCTACGAGCAGTACTTC. This encodes CASRPQTGDPPYEQYF.

The chain joins TRBV3-1 (or the pseudogene TRBV3-2) to TRBJ1-2, with 11 bases matching TRBD1. The CDR3 runs to 15 residues. V was clipped by 3 bases and J by 2 bases; unmatched bases: 2. The V gene's germline CDR1 is LGHDT and CDR2 YNNKEL (reference sequence). CDR3 protein: CASSQGQGENYGYTF. In DNA, the CDR3 is TGTGCCAGCAGCCAGGGACAGGGGGAGAACTATGGCTACACCTTC.

The V gene is TRBV6-2 or TRBV6-3, the J gene TRBJ1-5; 9 positions match TRBD1. The CDR3 spans 15 residues. Germline assignment: CDR1 MNHEY and CDR2 SVGEGT. Trimming cost V 6 bases and J 6 bases; bases outside gene matches: 9. The CDR3 spells CASSRTGGTSQPQHF. The CDR3 nucleotides are TGTGCCAGCAGCCGAACAGGGGGCACTAGTCAGCCCCAGCATTTT.

This clone has more than one count but fewer than ten. This chain uses TRBV19 with TRBJ2-5; TRBD2 matches 10 bases. Germline V gives CDR1 LNHDA, CDR2 SQIVND (reference sequence). V trimming: 8 bases; J trimming: 3 bases; junction bases outside the gene matches: 6. The CDR3 has 14 amino acids. CDR3 bases: TGTGCCAGTTCTAAGCGGGGGGGCGAAGAGACCCAGTACTTC. Its translation is CASSKRGGEETQYF.

The rearrangement uses TRBV7-8 and TRBJ1-3; D unresolved. The germline CDR1 and CDR2 sequences are SGHVS and FQNEAQ. Between the trimmed V and J ends, which lost 1 base and 4 bases, there was a span of 5 bases. The CDR3 sequence is 13 residues long. CDR3 residues: CASSLGPGNTIYF. In nucleotides, the CDR3 is TGTGCCAGCAGCTTAGGTCCGGGAAACACCATATATTTT.

V usage is TRBV19 and J usage is TRBJ1-2, with D tentatively TRBD1 (6 bases). Germline CDR1 is LNHDA and CDR2 is SQIVND (reference sequence). Between the trimmed V and J ends, which lost 5 bases and 8 bases, there was a span of 15 bases. The CDR3 has 13 amino acids. This CDR3 is CASSLGHPRGYTF. CDR3 coding DNA: TGTGCCAGTAGTTTGGGACACCCAAGGGGCTACACCTTC.

This chain connects TRBV27 to TRBJ2-3, with 9 positions matching TRBD1. Trimming removed 5 bases from V and 4 bases from J; junction bases left unmatched: 7. Germline assignment: CDR1 MNHEY and CDR2 SMNVEV (reference sequence). This CDR3 has 15 residues. CDR3 residues: CASSLQGAGADTQYF. The CDR3 region has the DNA TGTGCCAGCAGTCTACAGGGGGCCGGGGCAGATACGCAGTATTTT.

The chain recombines TRBV10-2 with TRBJ2-1, with TRBD2 matching over 10 bases. In germline, CDR1 is WSHSY, CDR2 SAAADI. There are 15 residues in the CDR3. J lost 6 bases, V lost 3 bases, and 5 bases had no gene match. CDR3 loop: CASSEFLAGVNEQFF. CDR3 bases: TGCGCCAGCAGTGAATTCCTAGCGGGAGTCAATGAGCAGTTCTTC.

The chain is built from TRBV18 and TRBJ2-2, with TRBD2 identical over 7 bases. The CDR3 has 14 residues. V trimming: 3 bases; J trimming: 4 bases; junction bases outside the gene matches: 2. From germline, CDR1 is KGHSH and CDR2 LQKENI. The CDR3 DNA follows: TGTGCCAGCTCACCCGGGACTACCACCGGGGAGCTGTTTTTT. Amino acids: CASSPGTTTGELFF.

The V call is TRBV7-8, the J call TRBJ1-1; perhaps TRBD1 as D (5 bases). The germline CDR1 and CDR2 sequences are SGHVS and FQNEAQ. The CDR3 length is 15 residues. The ends were cut back, 1 base at V and 6 bases at J, with 15 bases in the middle. The CDR3 sequence: CASSLGTGTLAEAFF. The CDR3 nucleotides read TGTGCCAGCAGCTTAGGGACCGGGACTCTTGCTGAAGCTTTCTTT.

This sequence joins TRBV5-4 and TRBJ1-2; TRBD1 agrees at 9 bases. Germline loops: CDR1 SGHNT, CDR2 YYREEE (reference sequence). Losses at the gene ends were 6 bases for V and 4 bases for J; bases not matched to a gene: 7. The length of the CDR3 is 14 residues. The CDR3 bases are TGTGCCAGCACCTCAGAACAGGGGGCCTATGGCTACACCTTC. Its translation is CASTSEQGAYGYTF.

The chain is built from TRBV20-1 and TRBJ2-1; a weak D match, TRBD2 (5 bases). V was trimmed by 6 bases and J by 8 bases, leaving 11 bases between them. CDR3 length: 11 residues. Germline V gene data show CDR1 as DFQATT and CDR2 as SNEGSKA (reference sequence). CDR3 sequence (DNA): TGCAGTGCAAAACTAGTAGATGAGCAGTTCTTC. This encodes CSAKLVDEQFF.

The chain is built from TRBV18 and TRBJ1-1; D gene ambiguous. V lost 5 bases and J lost 9, with 13 bases in between. This CDR3 contains 12 residues. Germline assignment: CDR1 KGHSH and CDR2 LQKENI. This CDR3 reads CASSSAEGQAFF. CDR3 coding DNA: TGTGCCAGCTCATCGGCGGAGGGCCAAGCTTTCTTT.

V is TRBV25-1 and J is TRBJ2-2; 10 positions match TRBD1. V shed 3 bases and J 4 bases; nucleotides not matched to a gene: 5. The CDR3 sequence is 16 residues long. Per germline, CDR1 MGHDK and CDR2 SYGVNS. The CDR3 here is CASSDSDRGFTGELFF. The CDR3, as DNA: TGTGCCAGCAGTGATTCGGACAGGGGGTTCACCGGGGAGCTGTTTTTT.

The J gene is TRBJ1-2, the V gene TRBV7-6; no definite D call. Trimming left V 1 base short and J 0 bases short, with 9 bases between. The CDR3 sequence is 15 residues long. In germline, CDR1 is SGHVS, CDR2 FNYEAQ. CDR3 sequence (DNA): TGTGCCAGCAGCTTAGGCCAGTCACCTAACTATGGCTACACCTTC. It codes for CASSLGQSPNYGYTF.

The rearrangement links TRBV6-4 to TRBJ1-2; D gene ambiguous. Trimming took off 0 bases at V and 8 bases at J, with 7 bases between the two ends. This CDR3 is 12 amino acids long. The germline CDR1 and CDR2 sequences are MRHNA and SNTAGT. The CDR3 protein is CASSDSNLGYTF. In DNA form, the CDR3 reads TGTGCCAGCAGTGACTCAAATTTAGGCTACACCTTC.

The chain links TRBV7-8 to TRBJ1-4, with D tentatively TRBD1 (5 bases). Between the trimmed V and J ends, which lost 1 base and 8 bases, there was a span of 8 bases. Per the germline V gene, CDR1 is SGHVS and CDR2 is FQNEAQ. The CDR3 has 13 amino acids. The CDR3 spells CASSLVGVEKLFF. DNA for the CDR3: TGTGCCAGCAGCTTAGTAGGGGTCGAAAAACTGTTTTTT.